This TCR beta chain was recorded in a study of cytotoxic CD8 clonotypes in ibrutinib-treated CLL. Study in general: The patients comprised some 10 relapsed/refractory and about 15 treatment-naive cases, 17 to 18 IGHV unmutated.

The method was immunoSEQ multiplex PCR; TCRdb's version includes in-frame clones alone and lacks a portion of them. Counted here are under 300,000 clones, around 76% occurring once; the ten biggest clones make up about 5.7%. The trim removed 1 base at V and 3 bases at J, leaving 2 bases unmatched. Germline assignment: CDR1 LGHNA and CDR2 YNFKEQ. The CDR3 spans 15 residues. V gene TRBV4-2 combines with J gene TRBJ2-7; TRBD1 agrees at 11 bases. This TCR was recovered from a human donor with chronic lymphocytic leukemia. Source: PBMCs, taken at disease progression, from a patient treated with ibrutinib. CDR3 in DNA: TGTGCCAGCAGCCAAGGGGACAGGGGGTTCTACGAGCAGTACTTC. Translating it yields CASSQGDRGFYEQYF.